The 2 T cell receptor beta chains listed next were all sequenced from one sample in a study of cytomegalovirus exposure and HLA in healthy donors. Generated by immunoSEQ multiplex PCR, the TCRdb table keeps only in-frame clones and is missing some. This table has 150,000 to 200,000 clones, approximately 81% appearing once. Sample: PBMCs. The receptors were sampled from a young man in good health and CMV-seropositive.

This chain uses TRBV7-8 with TRBJ2-5, with 7 bases identical to TRBD2. Germline V CDR1 and CDR2: SGHVS, FQNEAQ. J was trimmed by 4 bases and V by 5 bases; bases with no gene match: 7. This CDR3 has 14 residues. CDR3 nucleotides: TGTGCCAGCAGCCCAAGGACTAGTCGAGAGACCCAGTACTTC. The encoded protein is CASSPRTSRETQYF.

The chain has TRBV2 and TRBJ2-2; the match to TRBD2 covers 8 bases. Germline trimming cut 6 bases from V and 1 base from J; bases unmatched to any gene: 4. The CDR3 contains 15 residues. The germline CDR1 and CDR2 sequences are SNHLY and FYNNEI. CDR3 in DNA: TGTGCCAGCAGCCTCCGGGGGGGGAACACCGGGGAGCTGTTTTTT. Protein product: CASSLRGGNTGELFF.